What follows describes a single T cell receptor beta chain. A read error may explain this, as a much larger clone is one base away. PCR was performed a second time for about 7 to 11 cycles using a sample-barcoded 5' primer and a J-beta primer mix. Tags on each cDNA molecule came from a template-switch adaptor with 12 random nucleotides. TCRdb ran MiXCR on the 5' RACE reads and lists one entry per CDR3 protein. Of around 900,000 distinct CDR3 sequences listed, 29% were seen once; the top ten hold around a sixth. These data belong to a study of blood T cells in healthy people across ages. The sequenced sample was blood. This TCR was sampled from a woman older than 75 in good health.

The CDR3 coding sequence is TGTGCCAGCAGTTTCAGACGGGGCGATACGCAGTATTTT. Its protein is CASSFRRGDTQYF. The chain recombines TRBV27 with TRBJ2-3; D may match TRBD1 or TRBD2 (5 bases each). V was clipped by 3 bases and J by 6 bases, with 10 bases between them. Germline CDR1 is MNHEY and CDR2 is SMNVEV (reference sequence). The length of the CDR3 is 13 residues.